This entry lists 5 T cell receptor beta chains sequenced from one sample in a study of CD8 T cells in ankylosing spondylitis. TCRdb redid the calling of the 5' RACE reads with MiXCR, one entry per CDR3 protein. The sample contains 270,000 or so distinct CDR3 sequences, about a sixth of which appear only once. The specimen sequenced was blood, either unsorted or a sorted T cell fraction (not recorded which). These receptors were collected from a male donor with ankylosing spondylitis or in good health (not recorded which).

At least ten counts were recorded for this clonotype. The chain uses TRBV4-3 and TRBJ2-7; the D gene is possibly TRBD1 (5 bases). Trimming cost V 0 bases and J 5 bases, with 11 bases left between them. Germline V gives CDR1 LGHNA, CDR2 YSLEER. The CDR3 runs to 14 residues. In DNA, the CDR3 is TGCGCCAGCAGCCAAGATCGGGCAGGGAACGAGCAGTACTTC. This translates into CASSQDRAGNEQYF.

This clonotype was recorded at least ten times. The chain employs TRBV10-3 and TRBJ1-3, with D perhaps matching TRBD1 (6 bases). Germline V CDR1 and CDR2: ENHRY, SYGVKD. The V gene lost 3 bases and the J gene lost 0 bases, with 6 bases spanning the gap. The CDR3 has 14 amino acids. CDR3 residues: CAISDRGSGNTIYF. The CDR3 DNA reads as TGTGCCATCAGTGACAGGGGCTCTGGAAACACCATATATTTT.

This chain joins TRBV6-5 and TRBJ1-2; tentatively, D is TRBD1 (5 bases). The length of the CDR3 is 13 residues. The V and J ends lost 4 bases and 3 bases respectively, with 9 bases between them. Germline CDR1 and CDR2: MNHEY and SVGAGI. CDR3 sequence: CASSSGTDYGYTF. As DNA, the CDR3 is TGTGCCAGCAGTTCTGGGACGGACTATGGCTACACCTTC.

The chain employs TRBV5-1 and TRBJ1-1, with D possibly TRBD1 on 5 matching bases. Germline CDR1 and CDR2: SGHRS and YFSETQ. V shed 0 bases and J shed 4 bases, with 19 bases lying between them. The CDR3 is made up of 17 amino acids. The CDR3 nucleotides read TGCGCCAGCAGCTTGGAGGCCAGGGAGGCGGTGGCCACTGAAGCTTTCTTT. Its protein is CASSLEAREAVATEAFF.

The CDR3 here is CASTLGGLEKLFF. CDR3 DNA: TGTGCCAGCACCTTGGGGGGTTTGGAAAAACTGTTTTTT. The J gene is TRBJ1-4, the V gene TRBV12-3 or TRBV12-4; TRBD1 might be the D (5 bases). This CDR3 spans 13 amino acids. Trimming took 7 bases from V and 8 from J, leaving 14 bases between them.